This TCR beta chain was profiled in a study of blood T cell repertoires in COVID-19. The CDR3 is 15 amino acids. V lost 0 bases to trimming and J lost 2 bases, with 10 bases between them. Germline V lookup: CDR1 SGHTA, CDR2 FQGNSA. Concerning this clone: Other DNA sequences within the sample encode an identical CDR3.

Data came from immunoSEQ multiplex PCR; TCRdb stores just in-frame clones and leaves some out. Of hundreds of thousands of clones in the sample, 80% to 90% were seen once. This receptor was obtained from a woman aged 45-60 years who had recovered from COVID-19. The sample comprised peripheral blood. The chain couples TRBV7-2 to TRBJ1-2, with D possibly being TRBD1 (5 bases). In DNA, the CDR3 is TGTGCCAGCAGCTTAGCCGGCCAGGGAAACTATGGCTACACCTTC. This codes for CASSLAGQGNYGYTF. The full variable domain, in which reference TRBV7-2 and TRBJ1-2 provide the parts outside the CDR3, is GAGVSQSPSNKVTEKGKDVELRCDPISGHTALYWYRQSLGQGLEFLIYFQGNSAPDKSGLPSDRFSAERTGGSVSTLTIQRTQQEDSAVYLCASSLAGQGNYGYTFGSGTRLTVV.